These 14 T cell receptor beta chains were sequenced from one sample in a study of T cell responses to AZD1222 COVID-19 vaccine. TCRdb's copy holds only in-frame clones and misses some; the assay was immunoSEQ multiplex PCR. This table has tens of thousands of clones, 81% appearing once. The sequencing used peripheral blood, collected 28 days after the second AZD1222 dose. Source of these receptors: an adult who received the AZD1222 COVID-19 vaccine.

J is TRBJ2-1 and V is TRBV12-3 or TRBV12-4; tentatively, D is TRBD1 (5 bases). The CDR3 length is 12 residues. The V end lost 6 bases, the J end lost 9 bases, and 12 bases lay between the germline ends. The CDR3 protein is CASRTVLGEQFF. As DNA, the CDR3 is TGTGCCAGCAGGACAGTTTTGGGTGAGCAGTTCTTC.

The V and J genes are TRBV30 and TRBJ2-3; 8 nucleotides agree with TRBD2. Germline assignment: CDR1 GTSNPN and CDR2 SVGIG (reference sequence). The CDR3 length is 14 residues. V lost 0 bases, J lost 6 bases, and 5 bases stayed unmatched. For the CDR3, the DNA is TGTGCCTGGAGTGTAGCGGGAGTGATGGATACGCAGTATTTT. This encodes CAWSVAGVMDTQYF.

The CDR3 loop reads CAWSNRDWGYNEQFF. The CDR3 DNA follows: TGTGCCTGGAGTAACCGGGACTGGGGCTACAATGAGCAGTTCTTC. V and J are TRBV30 and TRBJ2-1; possibly TRBD2 for D (6 bases). The CDR3 contains 15 residues. Germline values: CDR1 GTSNPN, CDR2 SVGIG (reference sequence). Trimming took off 2 bases at V and 3 bases at J, with 14 bases between the two ends. Full variable domain (missing parts from reference TRBV30 and TRBJ2-1): SQTIHQWPATLVQPVGSPLSLECTVEGTSNPNLYWYRQAAGRGLQLLFYSVGIGQISSEVPQNLSASRPQDRQFILSSKKLLLSDSGFYLCAWSNRDWGYNEQFFGPGTRLTVL.

The V and J genes are TRBV9 and TRBJ2-5; D unresolved. The CDR3 contains 13 residues. The V end lost 4 bases, the J end lost 5 bases, and 12 bases lay between the germline ends. Germline loops: CDR1 SGDLS, CDR2 YYNGEE. The DNA for the CDR3 is TGTGCCAGCAGCACCCACGTAGTCGAGACCCAGTACTTC. Translating gives CASSTHVVETQYF. Full variable domain (remainder filled in from reference TRBV9 and TRBJ2-5): DSGVTQTPKHLITATGQRVTLRCSPRSGDLSVYWYQQSLDQGLQFLIQYYNGEERAKGNILERFSAQQFPDLHSELNLSSLELGDSALYFCASSTHVVETQYFGPGTRLLVL.

This clone was recorded once. The chain recombines TRBV28 with TRBJ2-6; D assignment may be TRBD1 or TRBD2 (5 bases each). This CDR3 has 17 amino acids. Germline V gene sequence: CDR1 MDHEN, CDR2 SYDVKM. The V end lost 7 bases, the J end lost 0 bases, and 16 bases lay between the germline ends. This CDR3 is CASMTGQGISGANVLTF. As DNA, the CDR3 is TGTGCCAGCATGACGGGGCAGGGTATCTCTGGGGCCAACGTCCTGACTTTC.

V and J are TRBV7-2 and TRBJ2-5, with 7 bases matching TRBD2. Germline loops: CDR1 SGHTA, CDR2 FQGNSA. V lost 5 bases and J lost 5; bases outside the gene matches: 8. The CDR3 sequence is 14 residues long. The CDR3 DNA is TGTGCCAGCAGCCGTGGCGCGCGGGAGGAGACCCAGTACTTC. Its translation: CASSRGAREETQYF.

The chain is built from TRBV5-4 and TRBJ1-2; D might be TRBD1 (5 bases). The germline V and J ends were trimmed by 0 bases and 6 bases, with 12 bases remaining between them. In germline, CDR1 is SGHNT, CDR2 YYREEE (reference sequence). The CDR3 covers 14 residues. The CDR3 protein is CASSLVQGPDGYTF. CDR3 bases: TGTGCCAGCAGCTTGGTCCAGGGACCAGATGGCTACACCTTC.

The genes are TRBV24-1 and TRBJ1-2, with 7 bases matching TRBD1. This CDR3 has 14 amino acids. Germline V gene sequence: CDR1 KGHDR, CDR2 SFDVKD. For the CDR3, the DNA is TGTGCTTTGGACAGGAGGGACGTTAACTATGGCTACACCTTC. Translation gives CALDRRDVNYGYTF.

This sequence joins TRBV5-1 and TRBJ2-1; 7 bases fit TRBD2. This CDR3 spans 17 amino acids. The trim removed 4 bases at V and 7 bases at J, leaving 17 bases unmatched. Germline lookup yields CDR1 SGHRS and CDR2 YFSETQ. The CDR3 here is CASSPSTSGKLWNEQFF. The CDR3 DNA reads TGCGCCAGCAGCCCCTCGACCAGCGGGAAGCTCTGGAATGAGCAGTTCTTC.

The genes are TRBV24-1 and TRBJ2-2; TRBD1 aligns across 9 bases. V lost 3 bases and J lost 2; bases outside the gene matches: 9. The germline CDR1 and CDR2 sequences are KGHDR and SFDVKD. CDR3 length equals 18 residues. The CDR3 is CATSDANRDRANTGELFF. CDR3 nucleotides: TGTGCCACCAGTGATGCCAACCGGGACAGGGCAAACACCGGGGAGCTGTTTTTT.

The chain is built from TRBV18 and TRBJ1-1, with TRBD1 as a possible D gene (6 bases). The CDR3 totals 14 residues. V lost 3 bases to trimming and J lost 1 base, with 9 bases between them. Germline lookup yields CDR1 KGHSH and CDR2 LQKENI. The chain's CDR3 is CASSPPTGNTEAFF. In nucleotides, the CDR3 is TGTGCCAGCTCACCCCCGACAGGGAACACTGAAGCTTTCTTT.

The chain uses TRBV27 and TRBJ1-1, with D perhaps TRBD1 (5 bases). This CDR3 comprises 15 residues. The germline CDR1 and CDR2 sequences are MNHEY and SMNVEV (reference sequence). The ends were cut back, 2 bases at V and 5 bases at J, with 15 bases in the middle. The CDR3 DNA follows: TGTGCCAGCAGTTTAAGGCCAGGGCAGAGGACTGAAGCTTTCTTT. It is translated as CASSLRPGQRTEAFF.

The J gene is TRBJ2-7, the V gene TRBV6-5, with unresolved D. Trimming stripped 2 bases from V and 6 bases from J, with 11 bases between. The length of the CDR3 is 13 residues. Per the germline V gene, CDR1 is MNHEY and CDR2 is SVGAGI. As DNA, the CDR3 is TGTGCCAGCAGTTACGAGGTGGACGGCGAGCAGTACTTC. This encodes CASSYEVDGEQYF.

The J gene is TRBJ1-1, the V gene TRBV6-5; D is unclear. Germline V lookup: CDR1 MNHEY, CDR2 SVGAGI. V lost 0 bases and J lost 4, with 9 bases in between. This CDR3 has 14 amino acids. The CDR3 DNA reads as TGTGCCAGCAGTTACTCAAGGGTTGCCACTGAAGCTTTCTTT. This gives the protein CASSYSRVATEAFF.